This TCR beta chain was sequenced for a study of regulatory T cells in long-lasting Graves disease. On the study more broadly: Duration of antithyroid drug therapy among newly diagnosed Graves' patients was under 3 months.

Indicated time point: newly diagnosed GD, antithyroid drugs for less than 3 months. Preparation of the TCR library used RNA extracted from PBMCs. From an endocrinology department in Xi'an, China, came the patients. CDR3 length equals 14 residues. Germline V gene lookup returns CDR1 SEHNR and CDR2 FQNEAQ (reference sequence). V lost 3 bases and J lost 6, with 14 bases in between. This clonotype came up a few times. Combining iRepertoire HTBI primers with Arm-PCR of CDR3 regions, the authors built TCR beta libraries. TCRdb independently ran MiXCR on the multiplex PCR reads; one entry per CDR3 protein. The sample lists roughly 610,000 distinct CDR3 sequences; roughly 15% were seen once. These data also featured in a second study, about T cells in Graves' hyperthyroidism and ophthalmopathy. That work states: Appearing also in blood were most of the thyroid clonotypes expanded above 0.001. Ophthalmopathy, which appeared later, was predicted by the model a median around 6.9 months before onset.

The sample in question was peripheral blood mononuclear cells (PBMCs), obtained at new diagnosis, from a patient treated with antithyroid drugs. The genes are TRBV7-9 and TRBJ1-2; weak D call: TRBD1 (5 bases). The sequence was collected from a woman younger than 45 with Graves disease. The CDR3 loop is CASSLSRAFHGYTF. The DNA for the CDR3 is TGTGCCAGCAGCTTGTCCAGGGCTTTCCATGGCTACACCTTC.